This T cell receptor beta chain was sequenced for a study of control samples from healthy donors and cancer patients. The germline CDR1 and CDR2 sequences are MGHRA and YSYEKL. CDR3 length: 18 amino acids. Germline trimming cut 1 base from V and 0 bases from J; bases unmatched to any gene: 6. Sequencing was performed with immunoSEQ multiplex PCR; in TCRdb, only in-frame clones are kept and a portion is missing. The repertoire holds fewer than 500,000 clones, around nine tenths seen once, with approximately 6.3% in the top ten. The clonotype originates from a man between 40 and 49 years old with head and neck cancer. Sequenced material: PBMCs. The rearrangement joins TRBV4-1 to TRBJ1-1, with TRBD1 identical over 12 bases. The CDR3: CASSQGDRGLIVNTEAFF. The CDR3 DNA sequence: TGCGCCAGCAGCCAAGGGGACAGGGGGCTTATAGTGAACACTGAAGCTTTCTTT.